This entry lists 5 T cell receptor beta chains sequenced from one sample in a study of a mutant IDH1 vaccine in newly diagnosed glioma. Time point defined: week 47, end of study. Mutant IDH1 20-mer peptide, at 300 ug, made up each vaccine dose, with topical imiquimod. The method was immunoSEQ multiplex PCR; TCRdb's version includes in-frame clones alone and lacks a portion of them. This sample has approximately 100,000 clones, with roughly 86% found just once. No antigens are known for them. The input for sequencing was PBMCs, taken from a glioma patient whose treatment included an IDH1 peptide vaccine. The receptors stem from a woman in her 50s with glioma.

V gene TRBV5-3 combines with J gene TRBJ2-1; 7 bases are a match to TRBD2. TRBV5-3 is marked as an open reading frame, function uncertain. The CDR3 extends over 13 amino acids. The ends lost 5 bases at V and 8 bases at J; junction bases unmatched: 7. The CDR3 region is CARRRAGRDEQFF. Written as DNA, the CDR3 is TGTGCCAGAAGACGAGCGGGGAGGGATGAGCAGTTCTTC.

The V call is TRBV5-6, the J call TRBJ1-4, with D hard to call. Germline V gives CDR1 SGHDT, CDR2 YYEEEE. Deletions cut 4 bases from V and 8 bases from J, with 12 bases between. CDR3 length: 13 residues. In DNA, the CDR3 is TGTGCCAGCAGCCCCCCGGGGAGGGAAAAACTGTTTTTT. This gives the protein CASSPPGREKLFF.

V usage is TRBV4-1 and J usage is TRBJ2-3; tentatively, D is TRBD2 (6 bases). Trimming stripped 2 bases from V and 5 bases from J, with 14 bases between. Germline V lookup: CDR1 MGHRA, CDR2 YSYEKL. The CDR3 is 15 amino acids. The DNA of the CDR3 is TGCGCCAGCAGCCAATTCGTTCAGGGAGGAGATACGCAGTATTTT. Its protein product is CASSQFVQGGDTQYF.

V gene TRBV6-1 combines with J gene TRBJ2-1, with 13 bases matching TRBD2. V was clipped by 4 bases and J by 7 bases; unmatched bases: 1. Germline lookup yields CDR1 MNHNS and CDR2 SASEGT. The CDR3 length is 14 residues. The CDR3 is CASSGLAGGNEQFF. DNA of the CDR3: TGTGCCAGCAGTGGACTAGCGGGAGGAAATGAGCAGTTCTTC.

The chain combines TRBV27 with TRBJ2-1; 11 nucleotides align to TRBD2. This CDR3 is 16 amino acids long. The germline CDR1 and CDR2 sequences are MNHEY and SMNVEV (reference sequence). Trimming took 6 bases from V and 1 from J; bases not matched to a gene: 5. DNA for the CDR3: TGTGCCAGCAGGACCCTAGCGGGAGGTTCCTACAATGAGCAGTTCTTC. This encodes CASRTLAGGSYNEQFF.